A single sample gave rise to the 5 T cell receptor beta chains below, sequenced in a study of T cells in tuberculosis (dated by TCRdb to 2016 to 2019). After being thawed and rested overnight, PBMC were stained with GMM-loaded CD1B tetramer, a Live/Dead dye and anti-CD3, and were then sorted on a FACS Aria II. The CD1B tetramers were loaded with C32 glucose monomycolate that had been purified from Rhodococcus equi. Library preparation was by the immunoSEQ multiplex PCR assay. In its TCRdb copy, this immuneACCESS table keeps in-frame sequences only and misses some clones. Where compared with another copy, unresolved V genes explain less than half of these, and the others have no known cause. The sample data list approximately 88,000 clones, and approximately 91% of these were observed just once. 1.5% to 2% of the sample is taken by the ten largest. Sample: CD1b-GMM tetramer-negative cells sorted from PBMCs. What this sample's cell subset or site label stands for: T cells not binding CD1B-GMM tetramer, sorted from same donor. Source of these receptors: an adult woman with latent tuberculosis.

The genes are TRBV7-9 and TRBJ2-2; tentative D call: TRBD2 (6 bases). Germline-derived CDR1 and CDR2 are SEHNR and FQNEAQ (reference sequence). The ends were cut back, 4 bases at V and 9 bases at J, with 12 bases in the middle. This CDR3 has 13 residues. CDR3 sequence: CASSSGVGRELFF. CDR3 nucleotides: TGTGCCAGCAGCTCGGGAGTTGGGCGGGAGCTGTTTTTT.

This chain connects TRBV6-5 to TRBJ2-5, with D possibly matching TRBD1 (6 bases). Germline V gene sequence: CDR1 MNHEY, CDR2 SVGAGI. The CDR3 is 14 amino acids. Trimming pared 6 bases from V and 5 bases from J, leaving 16 bases between. CDR3 amino acids: CASSSTGTGETQYF. The CDR3, as DNA: TGTGCCAGCAGCTCAACAGGGACGGGGGAGACCCAGTACTTC.

The chain has TRBV6-1 and TRBJ2-1; 9 bases are shared with TRBD1. Germline V gives CDR1 MNHNS, CDR2 SASEGT. The CDR3 has 15 residues. V shed 6 bases and J 6 bases; nucleotides not matched to a gene: 9. CDR3 nucleotide sequence: TGTGCCAGCAGCCGAACCGGGACAGGGCTCAATGAGCAGTTCTTC. This sequence encodes CASSRTGTGLNEQFF.

This chain connects TRBV23-1 to TRBJ1-2; no clear D. TRBV23-1 is marked as an open reading frame, function uncertain. The CDR3 is 13 residues long. Trimming shortened V by 3 bases and J by 1 base, and 6 bases separated the two germline ends. In nucleotides, the CDR3 is TGCGCCAGCAGTCATGGTAGTAACTATGGCTACACCTTC. It codes for CASSHGSNYGYTF.

The chain links TRBV4-1 to TRBJ2-7; TRBD1 matches 7 bases. Per germline, CDR1 MGHRA and CDR2 YSYEKL. This CDR3 comprises 15 residues. V lost 1 base, J lost 5 bases, and 8 bases stayed unmatched. The CDR3 DNA is TGCGCCAGCAGCCAAGTGGTTAACAGGGGAGACGAGCAGTACTTC. Encoded protein: CASSQVVNRGDEQYF.